The 20 T cell receptor beta chains below were found in one sample sequenced in a study of blood T cells in healthy people across ages. PCR was performed a second time for roughly 7 to 11 cycles using a sample-barcoded 5' primer and a J-beta primer mix. TCRdb passed the 5' RACE reads through MiXCR, listing each CDR3 protein once. The table lists about 1.1 million distinct CDR3 sequences, around two fifths of them singletons. The sample was blood. The source is a man between 18 and 29 years old in good health.

The chain joins TRBV7-9 to TRBJ1-4, with D perhaps TRBD1 (5 bases). Trimming removed 3 bases from V and 8 bases from J, with 16 bases in between. The CDR3 sequence is 15 residues long. Germline assignment: CDR1 SEHNR and CDR2 FQNEAQ (reference sequence). In DNA, the CDR3 is TGTGCCAGCAGCTTCTGGGGGGACGAAAGGGAAAAACTGTTTTTT. Its protein is CASSFWGDEREKLFF.

About this clonotype itself: Relative to the germline gene, one junction end is altered; a read error may explain this. The chain couples TRBV20-1 to TRBJ2-7; TRBD1 agrees at 9 bases. The germline gives CDR1 DFQATT, CDR2 SNEGSKA (reference sequence). The CDR3 length is 15 residues. CDR3 nucleotides: TGCAGTGCAAGAGACTCCGGGACAGGGTCCTACGAGCAGTACTTC. Its protein product is CSARDSGTGSYEQYF.

This clonotype was recorded at least ten times. The V call is TRBV20-1, the J call TRBJ1-1; D perhaps matches TRBD1 (6 bases). Germline CDR1 and CDR2: DFQATT and SNEGSKA (reference sequence). Trimming took off 5 bases at V and 1 base at J, with 8 bases between the two ends. This CDR3 contains 12 residues. The CDR3 region has the DNA TGCAGTGCTCCGGACAGGAACACTGAAGCTTTCTTT. Protein product: CSAPDRNTEAFF.

Only one count was recorded for this clonotype. V is TRBV27 and J is TRBJ1-5; no reliable D call. Germline V gene data show CDR1 as MNHEY and CDR2 as SMNVEV (reference sequence). The ends were cut back, 1 base at V and 6 bases at J, with 10 bases in the middle. The CDR3 extends over 14 amino acids. The CDR3 DNA reads TGTGCCAGCAGTTTATATTTCTTCGGTCAGCCCCAGCATTTT. This translates into CASSLYFFGQPQHF.

This clonotype was seen only a few times. The genes are TRBV4-2 and TRBJ1-4, with D possibly matching TRBD1 (5 bases). Germline V gene lookup returns CDR1 LGHNA and CDR2 YNFKEQ. V was clipped by 2 bases and J by 0 bases, with 7 bases between them. The CDR3 has 15 amino acids. CDR3 region: CASSQSRATNEKLFF. DNA of the CDR3: TGTGCCAGCAGCCAATCCAGGGCAACTAATGAAAAACTGTTTTTT.

This clonotype was observed a few times. The rearrangement joins TRBV5-6 to TRBJ2-1, with no clear D. CDR3 length: 13 residues. V shed 6 bases and J shed 8 bases, with 15 bases lying between them. Germline CDR1 SGHDT, CDR2 YYEEEE. The chain's CDR3 is CASNPIIQDEQFF. The DNA for the CDR3 is TGTGCCAGCAACCCCATTATACAAGATGAGCAGTTCTTC.

This clonotype was seen more than once but under ten times. The J gene is TRBJ2-7, the V gene TRBV20-1; no clear D. V gave up 2 bases and J gave up 0 bases, with 8 bases separating them. CDR1 is DFQATT and CDR2 is SNEGSKA in the germline V gene (reference sequence). The CDR3 sequence is 13 residues long. The CDR3 nucleotides are TGCAGTGCTAGATTTCTTCACTCCTACGAGCAGTACTTC. Translation gives CSARFLHSYEQYF.

The chain links TRBV20-1 to TRBJ2-1; a weak D match, TRBD1 (5 bases). Germline V gene lookup returns CDR1 DFQATT and CDR2 SNEGSKA (reference sequence). The CDR3 totals 15 residues. With 5 bases removed from V and 0 bases from J, the gap between germline ends came to 14 bases. The CDR3 nucleotides read TGCAGTGCTGATAAAGACAGAGACTCCTACAATGAGCAGTTCTTC. The encoded protein is CSADKDRDSYNEQFF.

V is TRBV6-6 and J is TRBJ1-5; no definite D call. The germline V gene encodes CDR1 MNHNY and CDR2 SVGAGI (reference sequence). The CDR3 loop spans 15 amino acids. The V end was cut by 7 bases, the J end by 0 bases, with 13 bases between. This CDR3 reads CASNERGNSNQPQHF. The CDR3 region has the DNA TGTGCCAGCAACGAACGGGGTAATAGCAATCAGCCCCAGCATTTT.

J is TRBJ2-3 and V is TRBV5-1; possible D gene TRBD1, 5 bases. V lost 6 bases and J 3 bases, leaving 17 bases between the germline ends. CDR1 and CDR2 (germline): SGHRS, YFSETQ. This CDR3 spans 15 amino acids. The CDR3 DNA reads as TGCGCCAGCAAAGGCCAGGGAATTCAAACAGATACGCAGTATTTT. It specifies CASKGQGIQTDTQYF.

In its sample, this clonotype was seen a few times. The chain combines TRBV5-1 with TRBJ2-2; 7 nucleotides align to TRBD2. The germline V gene encodes CDR1 SGHRS and CDR2 YFSETQ. This CDR3 region has 15 residues. The ends lost 4 bases at V and 4 bases at J; junction bases unmatched: 7. CDR3 DNA sequence: TGCGCCAGCAGCACAGACGGGGAGGGCACCGGGGAGCTGTTTTTT. This translates into CASSTDGEGTGELFF. The full variable domain, with the rest looked up from reference TRBV5-1 and TRBJ2-2, is KAGVTQTPRYLIKTRGQQVTLSCSPISGHRSVSWYQQTPGQGLQFLFEYFSETQRNKGNFPGRFSGRQFSNSRSEMNVSTLELGDSALYLCASSTDGEGTGELFFGEGSRLTVL.

The J gene is TRBJ2-3, the V gene TRBV7-9; D gene ambiguous. Germline loops: CDR1 SEHNR, CDR2 FQNEAQ (reference sequence). V shed 3 bases and J shed 5 bases, with 21 bases lying between them. The CDR3 runs to 17 residues. The CDR3 DNA reads TGTGCCAGCAGCTTCGTACAGCTCCAAACCGAGGTAGATACGCAGTATTTT. As protein: CASSFVQLQTEVDTQYF.

In its sample, this clonotype was seen a few times. The V call is TRBV5-1, the J call TRBJ1-2; the D gene is possibly TRBD1 (6 bases). The CDR3 is 14 residues long. Trimming took off 0 bases at V and 8 bases at J, with 14 bases between the two ends. Germline V CDR1 and CDR2: SGHRS, YFSETQ. This CDR3 reads CASSLDVGGPGYTF. CDR3 coding DNA: TGCGCCAGCAGCTTGGATGTGGGGGGGCCGGGCTACACCTTC.

The chain combines TRBV3-1 with TRBJ1-2, with D tentatively TRBD1 (6 bases). V lost 0 bases to trimming and J lost 3 bases, with 14 bases between them. This CDR3 is built from 16 residues. The germline gives CDR1 LGHDT, CDR2 YNNKEL (reference sequence). DNA of the CDR3: TGTGCCAGCAGCCAAGATGACGCAGGGGCGGACTATGGCTACACCTTC. It specifies CASSQDDAGADYGYTF.

The chain carries TRBV7-2 and TRBJ1-1, with D unclear. Per germline, CDR1 SGHTA and CDR2 FQGNSA. The germline V and J ends were trimmed by 5 bases and 0 bases, with 13 bases remaining between them. The CDR3 is made up of 15 amino acids. For the CDR3, the DNA is TGTGCCAGCAGCCCCAGTCGAGCGATGAACACTGAAGCTTTCTTT. This sequence encodes CASSPSRAMNTEAFF.

V is TRBV9 and J is TRBJ2-1, with D possibly called TRBD1 or TRBD2 (5 bases each). Judging by the DNA end, TRBJ2-7 fits better; the J call may be wrong. Germline V CDR1 and CDR2: SGDLS, YYNGEE. CDR3 size: 15 residues. The CDR3 sequence is CASSAGTFSYNEQYF. The CDR3 bases are TGTGCCAGCAGTGCCGGGACCTTCTCCTACAATGAGCAGTACTTC.

The rearrangement uses TRBV20-1 and TRBJ1-1; unclear D gene. Germline V lookup: CDR1 DFQATT, CDR2 SNEGSKA (reference sequence). CDR3 length: 15 residues. Between the trimmed V and J ends, which lost 2 bases and 1 base, there was a span of 14 bases. Here the CDR3 DNA reads TGCAGTGCTAGACATCCGTGGATAAAGAACACTGAAGCTTTCTTT. It encodes CSARHPWIKNTEAFF.

This clonotype was counted only a few times. The V gene is TRBV12-3 or TRBV12-4, the J gene TRBJ2-3; tentative D call: TRBD2 (5 bases). This CDR3 is built from 14 residues. V was cut by 11 bases and J by 6 bases, with 21 bases left in between. The CDR3 loop is CAGRGVLRVDTQYF. The CDR3 DNA follows: TGTGCCGGACGGGGTGTCCTTCGGGTGGATACGCAGTATTTT.

The sample holds many counts of this clonotype. The V call is TRBV12-3 or TRBV12-4, the J call TRBJ2-2, with D perhaps matching TRBD1 (5 bases). This CDR3 spans 12 amino acids. V was pared by 6 bases and J by 4 bases, with 6 bases between. CDR3 sequence (DNA): TGTGCCAGCAGCCAGGGCACCGGGGAGCTGTTTTTT. This translates into CASSQGTGELFF.

A few counts support this clonotype. CDR3 sequence (DNA): TGTGCCAGCAGCACCCCGGGACAATACACTTACAATGAGCAGTTCTTC. This encodes CASSTPGQYTYNEQFF. This chain links TRBV9 with TRBJ2-1; TRBD1 is a possible D gene (6 bases). V was cut by 4 bases and J by 4 bases, with 18 bases left in between. CDR3 length: 16 residues. The germline V gene encodes CDR1 SGDLS and CDR2 YYNGEE.